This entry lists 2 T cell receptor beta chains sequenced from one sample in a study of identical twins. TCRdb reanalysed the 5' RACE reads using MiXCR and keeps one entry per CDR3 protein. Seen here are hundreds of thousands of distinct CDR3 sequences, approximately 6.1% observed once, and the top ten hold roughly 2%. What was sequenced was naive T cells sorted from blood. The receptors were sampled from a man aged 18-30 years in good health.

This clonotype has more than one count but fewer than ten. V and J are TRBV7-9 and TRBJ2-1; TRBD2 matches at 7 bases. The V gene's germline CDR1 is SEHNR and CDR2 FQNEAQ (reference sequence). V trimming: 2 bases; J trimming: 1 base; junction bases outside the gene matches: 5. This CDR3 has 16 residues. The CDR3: CASSLPQAGSYNEQFF. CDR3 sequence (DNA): TGTGCCAGCAGCTTACCCCAAGCGGGGTCCTACAATGAGCAGTTCTTC.

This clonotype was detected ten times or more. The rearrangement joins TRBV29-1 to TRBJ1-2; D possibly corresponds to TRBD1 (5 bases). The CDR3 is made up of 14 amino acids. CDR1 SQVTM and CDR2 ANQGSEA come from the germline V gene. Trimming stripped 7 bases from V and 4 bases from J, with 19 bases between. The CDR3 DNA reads TGCAGCGCGCCCGGGACTGACGCACTCTATGGCTACACCTTC. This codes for CSAPGTDALYGYTF.